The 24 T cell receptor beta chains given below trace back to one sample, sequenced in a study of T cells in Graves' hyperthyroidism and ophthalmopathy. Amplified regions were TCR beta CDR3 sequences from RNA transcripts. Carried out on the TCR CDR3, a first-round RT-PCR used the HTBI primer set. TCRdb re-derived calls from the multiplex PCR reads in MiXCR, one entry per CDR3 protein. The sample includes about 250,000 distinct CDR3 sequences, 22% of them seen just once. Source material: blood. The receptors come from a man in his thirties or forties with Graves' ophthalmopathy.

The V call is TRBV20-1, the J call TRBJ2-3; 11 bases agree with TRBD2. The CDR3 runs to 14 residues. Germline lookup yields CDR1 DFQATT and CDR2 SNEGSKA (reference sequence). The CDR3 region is CSAPLAGGSNTQYF. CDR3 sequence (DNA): TGCAGCGCCCCCCTAGCGGGAGGCTCCAATACGCAGTATTTT.

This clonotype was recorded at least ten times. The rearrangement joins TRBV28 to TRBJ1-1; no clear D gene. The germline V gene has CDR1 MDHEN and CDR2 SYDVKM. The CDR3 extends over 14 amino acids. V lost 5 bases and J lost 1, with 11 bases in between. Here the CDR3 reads CASSPNRGNTEAFF. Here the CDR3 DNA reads TGTGCCAGCAGTCCCAATCGGGGGAACACTGAAGCTTTCTTT.

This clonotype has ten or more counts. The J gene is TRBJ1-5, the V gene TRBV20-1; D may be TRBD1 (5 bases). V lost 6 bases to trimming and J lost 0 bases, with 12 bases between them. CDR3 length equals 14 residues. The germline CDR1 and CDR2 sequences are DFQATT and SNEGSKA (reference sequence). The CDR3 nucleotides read TGCAGTGCCGCATCGGACATTAGCAATCAGCCCCAGCATTTT. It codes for CSAASDISNQPQHF.

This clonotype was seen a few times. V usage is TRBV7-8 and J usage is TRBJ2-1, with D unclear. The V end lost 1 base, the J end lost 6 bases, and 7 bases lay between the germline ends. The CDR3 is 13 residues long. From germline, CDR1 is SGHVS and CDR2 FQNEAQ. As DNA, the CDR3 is TGTGCCAGCAGCTTAGATCTAATCAATGAGCAGTTCTTC. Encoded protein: CASSLDLINEQFF.

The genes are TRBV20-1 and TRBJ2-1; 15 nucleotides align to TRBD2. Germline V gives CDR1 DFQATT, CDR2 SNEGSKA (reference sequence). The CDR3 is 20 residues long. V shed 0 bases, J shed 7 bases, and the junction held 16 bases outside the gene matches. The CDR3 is CSARDHRGTSGRKGPNEQFF. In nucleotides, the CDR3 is TGCAGTGCTAGAGATCACAGAGGGACTAGCGGGAGGAAGGGCCCAAATGAGCAGTTCTTC.

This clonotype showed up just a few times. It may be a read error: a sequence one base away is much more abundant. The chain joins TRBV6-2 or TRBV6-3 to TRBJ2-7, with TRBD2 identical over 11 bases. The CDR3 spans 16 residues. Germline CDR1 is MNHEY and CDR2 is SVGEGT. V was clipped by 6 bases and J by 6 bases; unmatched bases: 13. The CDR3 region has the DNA TGTGCCAGCAGGCCTAGACTAGCGGGAAAAGTCCTCGAGCAGTACTTC. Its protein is CASRPRLAGKVLEQYF.

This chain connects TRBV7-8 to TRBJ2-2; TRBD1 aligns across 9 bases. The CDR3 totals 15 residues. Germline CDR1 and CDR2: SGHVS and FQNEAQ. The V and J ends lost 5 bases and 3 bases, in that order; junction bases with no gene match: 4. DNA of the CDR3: TGTGCCAGCAGCACGGGGACAGGGTACACCGGGGAGCTGTTTTTT. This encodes CASSTGTGYTGELFF. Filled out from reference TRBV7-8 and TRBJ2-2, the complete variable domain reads GAGVSQSPRYKVAKRGQDVALRCDPISGHVSLFWYQQALGQGPEFLTYFQNEAQLDKSGLPSDRFFAERPEGSVSTLKIQRTQQEDSAVYLCASSTGTGYTGELFFGEGSRLTVL.

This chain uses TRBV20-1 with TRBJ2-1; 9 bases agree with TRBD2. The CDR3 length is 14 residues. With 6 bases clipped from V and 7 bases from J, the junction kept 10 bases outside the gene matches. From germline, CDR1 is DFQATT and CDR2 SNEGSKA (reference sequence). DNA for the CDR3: TGCAGTGCCACACTAGCGGGTCCTCGGAATGAGCAGTTCTTC. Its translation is CSATLAGPRNEQFF.

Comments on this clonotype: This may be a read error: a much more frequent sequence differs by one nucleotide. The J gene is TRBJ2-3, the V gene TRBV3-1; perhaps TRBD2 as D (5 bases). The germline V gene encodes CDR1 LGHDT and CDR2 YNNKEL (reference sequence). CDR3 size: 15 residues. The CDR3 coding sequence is TGTGTCAGCGAGCATAGGGCGGAGGGCACAGATACGCAGTATTTT. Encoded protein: CVSEHRAEGTDTQYF.

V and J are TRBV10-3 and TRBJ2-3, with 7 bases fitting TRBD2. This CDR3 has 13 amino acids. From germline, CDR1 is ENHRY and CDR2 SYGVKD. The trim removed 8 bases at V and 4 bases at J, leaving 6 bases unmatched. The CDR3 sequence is CAIRGSSADTQYF. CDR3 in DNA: TGTGCCATCCGCGGGAGTAGCGCAGATACGCAGTATTTT.

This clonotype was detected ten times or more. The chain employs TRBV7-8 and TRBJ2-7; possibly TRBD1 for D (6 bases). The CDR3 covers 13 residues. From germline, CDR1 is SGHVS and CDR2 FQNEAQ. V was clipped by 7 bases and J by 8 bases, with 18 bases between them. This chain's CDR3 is CASTSDRFGKQYF. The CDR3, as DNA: TGTGCCAGCACGTCCGACAGGTTCGGCAAGCAGTACTTC.

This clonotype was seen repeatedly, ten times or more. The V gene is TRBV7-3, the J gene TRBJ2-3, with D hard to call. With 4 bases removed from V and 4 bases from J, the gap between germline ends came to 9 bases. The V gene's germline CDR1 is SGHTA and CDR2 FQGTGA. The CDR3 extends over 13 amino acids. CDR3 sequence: CASSSLAADTQYF. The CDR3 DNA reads TGTGCCAGCAGCTCCCTCGCGGCAGATACGCAGTATTTT. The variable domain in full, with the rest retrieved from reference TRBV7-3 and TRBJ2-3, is GAGVSQTPSNKVTEKGKYVELRCDPISGHTALYWYRQSLGQGPEFLIYFQGTGAADDSGLPNDRFFAVRPEGSVSTLKIQRTERGDSAVYLCASSSLAADTQYFGPGTRLTVL.

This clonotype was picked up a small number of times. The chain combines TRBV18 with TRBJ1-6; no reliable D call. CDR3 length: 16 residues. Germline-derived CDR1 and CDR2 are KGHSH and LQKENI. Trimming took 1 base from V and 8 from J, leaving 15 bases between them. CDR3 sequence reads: CASSPLRAPSDSPLHF. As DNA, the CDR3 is TGTGCCAGCTCACCACTTAGGGCGCCATCGGATTCACCCCTCCACTTT.

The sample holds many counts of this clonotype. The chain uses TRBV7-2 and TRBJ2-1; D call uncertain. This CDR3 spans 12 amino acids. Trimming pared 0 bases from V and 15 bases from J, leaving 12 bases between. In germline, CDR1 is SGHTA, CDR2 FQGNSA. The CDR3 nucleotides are TGTGCCAGCAGCTTAGCCTCCCCCCCCCTGTTCTTC. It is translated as CASSLASPPLFF.

The CDR3 spells CSARDWRQGNQPQHF. The CDR3 DNA reads TGCAGTGCTAGAGATTGGAGACAAGGCAATCAGCCCCAGCATTTT. The chain recombines TRBV20-1 with TRBJ1-5; no firm D call. V gave up 0 bases and J gave up 2 bases, with 11 bases separating them. CDR3 length: 15 amino acids. Per germline, CDR1 DFQATT and CDR2 SNEGSKA (reference sequence).

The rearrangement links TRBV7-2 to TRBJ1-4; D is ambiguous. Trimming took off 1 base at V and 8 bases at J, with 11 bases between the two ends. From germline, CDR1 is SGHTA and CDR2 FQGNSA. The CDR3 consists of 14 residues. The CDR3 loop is CASSLGPTGEKLFF. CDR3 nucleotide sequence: TGTGCCAGCAGCTTAGGGCCGACTGGAGAAAAACTGTTTTTT.

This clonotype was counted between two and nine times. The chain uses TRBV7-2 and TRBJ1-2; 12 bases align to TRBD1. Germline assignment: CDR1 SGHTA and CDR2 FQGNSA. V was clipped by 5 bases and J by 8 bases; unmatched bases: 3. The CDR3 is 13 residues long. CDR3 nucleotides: TGTGCCAGCAGCCGGGACAGGGGGCACGGCTACACCTTC. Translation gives CASSRDRGHGYTF.

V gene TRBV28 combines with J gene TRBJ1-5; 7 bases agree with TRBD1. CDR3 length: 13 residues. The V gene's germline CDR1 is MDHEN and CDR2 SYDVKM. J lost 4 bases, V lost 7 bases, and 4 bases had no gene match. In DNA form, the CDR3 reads TGTGCCAGCAATGACAGGGTAAATCAGCCCCAGCATTTT. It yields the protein CASNDRVNQPQHF.

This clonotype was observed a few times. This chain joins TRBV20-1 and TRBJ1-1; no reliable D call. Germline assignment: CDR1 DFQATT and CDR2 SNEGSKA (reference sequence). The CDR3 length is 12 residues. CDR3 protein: CRVRSMNTEAFF. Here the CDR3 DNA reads TGCCGGGTAAGGTCGATGAACACTGAAGCTTTCTTT.

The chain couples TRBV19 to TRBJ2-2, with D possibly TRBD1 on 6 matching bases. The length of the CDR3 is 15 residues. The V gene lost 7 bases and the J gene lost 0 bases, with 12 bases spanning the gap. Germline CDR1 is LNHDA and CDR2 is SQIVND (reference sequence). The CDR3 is CASTLGAPNTGELFF. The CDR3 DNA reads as TGTGCCAGTACGCTGGGGGCCCCGAACACCGGGGAGCTGTTTTTT.

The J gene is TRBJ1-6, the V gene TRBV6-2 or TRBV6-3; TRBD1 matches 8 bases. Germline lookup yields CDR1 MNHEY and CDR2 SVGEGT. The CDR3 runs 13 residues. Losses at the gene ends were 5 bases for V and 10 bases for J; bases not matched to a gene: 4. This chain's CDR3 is CASSRTGSSPLHF. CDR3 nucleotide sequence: TGTGCCAGCAGTAGGACAGGGTCATCACCCCTCCACTTT.

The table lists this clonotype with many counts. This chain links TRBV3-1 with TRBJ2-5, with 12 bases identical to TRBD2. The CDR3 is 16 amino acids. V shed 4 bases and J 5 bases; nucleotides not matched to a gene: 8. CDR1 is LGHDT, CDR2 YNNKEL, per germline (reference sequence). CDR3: CASSLQTSGSGETQYF. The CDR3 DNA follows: TGTGCCAGCAGCCTCCAGACTAGCGGGAGCGGGGAGACCCAGTACTTC.

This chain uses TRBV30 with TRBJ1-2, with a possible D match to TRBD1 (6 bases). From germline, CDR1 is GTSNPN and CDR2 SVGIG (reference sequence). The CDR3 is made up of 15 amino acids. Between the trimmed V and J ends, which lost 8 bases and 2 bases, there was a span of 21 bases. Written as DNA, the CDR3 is TGTGCCAGTCCGGACAGTCCTAAAACCAACTATGGCTACACCTTC. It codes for CASPDSPKTNYGYTF.

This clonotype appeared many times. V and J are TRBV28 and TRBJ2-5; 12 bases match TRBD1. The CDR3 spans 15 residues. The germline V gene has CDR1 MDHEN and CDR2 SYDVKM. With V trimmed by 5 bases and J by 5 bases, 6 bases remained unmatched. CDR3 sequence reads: CASSPGTGGLETQYF. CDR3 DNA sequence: TGTGCCAGCAGTCCAGGGACAGGGGGCCTCGAGACCCAGTACTTC.